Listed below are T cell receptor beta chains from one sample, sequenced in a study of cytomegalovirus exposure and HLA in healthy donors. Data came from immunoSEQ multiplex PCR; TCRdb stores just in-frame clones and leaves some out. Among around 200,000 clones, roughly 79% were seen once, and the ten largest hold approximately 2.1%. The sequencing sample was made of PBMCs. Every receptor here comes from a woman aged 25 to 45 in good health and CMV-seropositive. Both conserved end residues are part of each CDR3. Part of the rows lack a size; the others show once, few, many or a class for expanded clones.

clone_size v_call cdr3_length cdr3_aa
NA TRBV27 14 CASSSTRVSYEQYF
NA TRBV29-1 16 CSVESGLAGAVDTQYF
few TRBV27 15 CASSPREANTGELFF
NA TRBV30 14 CAWTGEMGNEKLFF
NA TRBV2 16 CASTPGPGLAGVEQFF
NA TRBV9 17 CASSVAIAGGGQETQYF
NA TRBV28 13 CASRPTGNYGYTF
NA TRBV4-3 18 CASSQDGRPTRGTGELFF
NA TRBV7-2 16 CASSPRTGENTGELFF
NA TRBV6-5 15 CASSYETSGSYEQYF
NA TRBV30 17 CAWRRGTGVAGANVLTF
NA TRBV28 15 CASSLGPGQTYEQYF
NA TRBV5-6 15 CASSLGSVSGNEQFF
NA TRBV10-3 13 CAITQGAGYGYTF
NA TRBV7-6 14 CASSPSQIHYGYTF